Listed below are T cell receptor beta chains from one sample, sequenced in a study of OX40 agonist ivuxolimab in advanced cancers. Clones were read by immunoSEQ multiplex PCR, and TCRdb kept only the in-frame ones, dropping some. The sample contains roughly 67,000 clones, roughly 84% of which appear only once. The sample was CD4+ or CD8+ T cells sorted from blood, taken in a trial of the OX40 agonist ivuxolimab. These TCRs come from an adult with an advanced solid tumor such as melanoma, head and neck, liver or kidney cancer. CDR3s include the opening cysteine and the closing phenylalanine or tryptophan. Each record gives: clone size, V gene, CDR3 length, J gene, CDR3 protein. Clone sizes are given selectively: once, few, many, or a class where the clone is expanded.

clone size: once
V gene: TRBV27
CDR3 length: 17
J gene: TRBJ1-2
CDR3 protein: CASSPDWATGGLGGYTF

clone size: NA
V gene: TRBV2
CDR3 length: 17
J gene: TRBJ2-1
CDR3 protein: CASREGMGLAAYNEQFF

clone size: NA
V gene: TRBV7-2
CDR3 length: 17
J gene: TRBJ1-2
CDR3 protein: CASSSGQASLLNYGYTF

clone size: NA
V gene: TRBV5-1
CDR3 length: 16
J gene: TRBJ1-6
CDR3 protein: CASSLRGPRGNSPLHF

clone size: NA
V gene: TRBV5-4
CDR3 length: 15
J gene: TRBJ1-3
CDR3 protein: CASSLAGGFGNTIYF

clone size: once
V gene: TRBV7-8
CDR3 length: 16
J gene: TRBJ2-3
CDR3 protein: CASSWGSGSGTDTQYF

clone size: NA
V gene: TRBV10-3
CDR3 length: 17
J gene: TRBJ2-5
CDR3 protein: CAISESGGGGGRETQYF

clone size: NA
V gene: TRBV7-9
CDR3 length: 17
J gene: TRBJ1-5
CDR3 protein: CASSLSYGGWGNQPQHF

clone size: once
V gene: TRBV20-1
CDR3 length: 11
J gene: TRBJ2-7
CDR3 protein: CSARSVYEQYF

clone size: NA
V gene: TRBV4-3
CDR3 length: 14
J gene: TRBJ2-2
CDR3 protein: CASSTAGNTGELFF

clone size: NA
V gene: TRBV27
CDR3 length: 15
J gene: TRBJ1-3
CDR3 protein: CASSSGFPSGNTIYF

clone size: NA
V gene: TRBV27
CDR3 length: 18
J gene: TRBJ2-5
CDR3 protein: CASSLTRLAGARGETQYF

clone size: NA
V gene: TRBV6-1
CDR3 length: 15
J gene: TRBJ1-1
CDR3 protein: CASSRGAGANTEAFF

clone size: NA
V gene: TRBV10-3
CDR3 length: 15
J gene: TRBJ2-7
CDR3 protein: CAISESETGAYEQYF

clone size: NA
V gene: TRBV28
CDR3 length: 16
J gene: TRBJ2-1
CDR3 protein: CASSLPEGGGYNEQFF

clone size: NA
V gene: TRBV29-1
CDR3 length: 13
J gene: TRBJ2-5
CDR3 protein: CSVNPFWEETQYF

clone size: once
V gene: TRBV6-1
CDR3 length: 14
J gene: TRBJ1-1
CDR3 protein: CASGRALLDTEAFF

clone size: NA
V gene: TRBV30
CDR3 length: 11
J gene: TRBJ2-1
CDR3 protein: CAWTDRAEQFF

clone size: NA
V gene: TRBV19
CDR3 length: 13
J gene: TRBJ1-1
CDR3 protein: CASSIGEGQKAFF

clone size: once
V gene: TRBV28
CDR3 length: 14
J gene: TRBJ2-7
CDR3 protein: CASRRQGSPYEQYF

clone size: once
V gene: TRBV7-9
CDR3 length: 14
J gene: TRBJ2-5
CDR3 protein: CASSSSGRVETQYF

clone size: NA
V gene: TRBV12-1
CDR3 length: 17
J gene: TRBJ1-1
CDR3 protein: CASSLNPAGTVNTEAFF

clone size: once
V gene: TRBV28
CDR3 length: 15
J gene: TRBJ2-7
CDR3 protein: CASSLLGEKRGEQYF

clone size: once
V gene: TRBV15
CDR3 length: 17
J gene: TRBJ2-5
CDR3 protein: CATSGPPTGGKEETQYF

clone size: NA
V gene: TRBV6-5
CDR3 length: 13
J gene: TRBJ1-1
CDR3 protein: CASTRAGGAEAFF

clone size: many
V gene: TRBV27
CDR3 length: 16
J gene: TRBJ1-4
CDR3 protein: CASSLTAAGVGEKLFF

clone size: NA
V gene: TRBV7-2
CDR3 length: 13
J gene: TRBJ2-5
CDR3 protein: CASSPGQEETQYF

clone size: NA
V gene: TRBV19
CDR3 length: 15
J gene: TRBJ2-2
CDR3 protein: CASGSGTTNAGELFF

clone size: NA
V gene: TRBV5-1
CDR3 length: 14
J gene: TRBJ2-5
CDR3 protein: CASSLEGEEETQYF

clone size: once
V gene: TRBV7-2
CDR3 length: 14
J gene: TRBJ2-7
CDR3 protein: CASSVGTSSYEQYF

clone size: NA
V gene: TRBV28
CDR3 length: 15
J gene: TRBJ2-7
CDR3 protein: CASSTPGGSSYEQYF

clone size: NA
V gene: TRBV11-2
CDR3 length: 15
J gene: TRBJ2-3
CDR3 protein: CASSLVAGAADTQYF

clone size: NA
V gene: TRBV19
CDR3 length: 15
J gene: TRBJ2-2
CDR3 protein: CASSQPSGMPGELFF

clone size: NA
V gene: TRBV28
CDR3 length: 14
J gene: TRBJ2-2
CDR3 protein: CASFRGSSTGELFF

clone size: NA
V gene: TRBV19
CDR3 length: 14
J gene: TRBJ1-2
CDR3 protein: CASSSPGQSYGYTF

clone size: NA
V gene: TRBV11-3
CDR3 length: 13
J gene: TRBJ2-2
CDR3 protein: CASSTRNAGELFF

clone size: NA
V gene: TRBV7-2
CDR3 length: 15
J gene: TRBJ1-2
CDR3 protein: CASSSTMGSPYGYTF

clone size: NA
V gene: TRBV7-3
CDR3 length: 15
J gene: TRBJ2-3
CDR3 protein: CASSLNGAGADTQYF

clone size: NA
V gene: TRBV2
CDR3 length: 12
J gene: TRBJ2-2
CDR3 protein: CASSRDTGELFF

clone size: NA
V gene: TRBV27
CDR3 length: 13
J gene: TRBJ2-7
CDR3 protein: CASSNRASYEQYF

clone size: NA
V gene: TRBV15
CDR3 length: 14
J gene: TRBJ2-7
CDR3 protein: CATSRSMEAYEQYF

clone size: NA
V gene: TRBV28
CDR3 length: 15
J gene: TRBJ2-7
CDR3 protein: CASSLKGRGPYEQYF

clone size: once
V gene: TRBV18
CDR3 length: 19
J gene: TRBJ2-6
CDR3 protein: CASSLKTGGVKDGANVLTF

clone size: once
V gene: TRBV9
CDR3 length: 16
J gene: TRBJ2-6
CDR3 protein: CASSLRLTSGANVLTF

clone size: NA
V gene: TRBV5-6
CDR3 length: 15
J gene: TRBJ1-2
CDR3 protein: CASSFERGLDYGYTF

clone size: NA
V gene: TRBV25-1
CDR3 length: 15
J gene: TRBJ2-5
CDR3 protein: CASSAMGTVQETQYF

clone size: NA
V gene: TRBV7-6
CDR3 length: 14
J gene: TRBJ2-7
CDR3 protein: CASSRTGGSYEQYF

clone size: NA
V gene: TRBV28
CDR3 length: 12
J gene: TRBJ2-1
CDR3 protein: CASSFGSHEQFF

clone size: NA
V gene: TRBV5-1
CDR3 length: 17
J gene: TRBJ2-4
CDR3 protein: CASSPHLLRGGENIQYF

clone size: NA
V gene: TRBV5-1
CDR3 length: 15
J gene: TRBJ2-7
CDR3 protein: CASSTGQGFLNEQYF